The T cell receptor beta chain described here comes from a study of blood T cell repertoires in COVID-19. CDR3 length equals 14 residues. V shed 5 bases, J shed 0 bases, and the junction held 3 bases outside the gene matches. The germline CDR1 and CDR2 sequences are MNHEY and SVGEGT. The assay was immunoSEQ multiplex PCR, and TCRdb's table has in-frame clones only and misses some. This sample carries 300,000 or so clones, over 85% of them seen once, and the ten largest clones take roughly 2.6%. Material: PBMCs or T cells enriched from blood (not recorded which). This receptor was taken from a man aged 55-75 years who had recovered from COVID-19. This chain uses TRBV6-2 or TRBV6-3 with TRBJ1-1, with TRBD1 matching 7 bases. The CDR3 reads CASSVGQMNTEAFF. The CDR3 DNA follows: TGTGCCAGCAGTGTGGGACAGATGAACACTGAAGCTTTCTTT.